What follows are 21 T cell receptor beta chains derived from one specimen sequenced in a study of cytomegalovirus exposure and HLA in healthy donors. TCRdb keeps only in-frame clones here, not all; method: immunoSEQ multiplex PCR. The sample has roughly 150,000 clones, more than 75% seen once; the top ten hold just under 3%. Sequencing used PBMCs. The receptors derive from a man aged 18 to 30 in good health and CMV-seronegative.

The gene calls are TRBV6-9 and TRBJ2-7; maybe TRBD1 (6 bases). In germline, CDR1 is MNHGY, CDR2 SVAAGI. This CDR3 comprises 13 residues. V gave up 5 bases and J gave up 3 bases, with 11 bases separating them. The CDR3, as DNA: TGTGCCAGCAGTAAACCGGACAGCTACGAGCAGTACTTC. As protein: CASSKPDSYEQYF.

V usage is TRBV19 and J usage is TRBJ2-3; 9 bases fit TRBD2. Germline V gives CDR1 LNHDA, CDR2 SQIVND (reference sequence). CDR3 length equals 14 residues. Germline trimming cut 5 bases from V and 3 bases from J; bases unmatched to any gene: 3. The CDR3 loop is CASSLSGGTDTQYF. The CDR3 nucleotides are TGTGCCAGTAGTTTGAGCGGGGGGACAGATACGCAGTATTTT.

This clone was counted once. The chain combines TRBV19 with TRBJ1-1; the D gene is possibly TRBD1 (6 bases). This CDR3 comprises 15 residues. Germline V gives CDR1 LNHDA, CDR2 SQIVND (reference sequence). The V and J ends lost 6 bases and 1 base respectively, with 15 bases between them. CDR3 nucleotide sequence: TGTGCCAGTAGGCCGCAGACAGGAAAGAACACTGAAGCTTTCTTT. This gives the protein CASRPQTGKNTEAFF.

The table lists this clone with a count of one. The rearrangement uses TRBV15 and TRBJ2-1; perhaps TRBD2 as D (6 bases). CDR1 is LNHNV and CDR2 is YYDKDF in the germline V gene (reference sequence). CDR3 length: 15 residues. The ends were cut back, 0 bases at V and 12 bases at J, with 18 bases in the middle. CDR3 in amino acids: CATSRDRSGAGGQFF. The DNA for the CDR3 is TGTGCCACCAGCAGAGATCGGTCGGGCGCCGGGGGGCAGTTCTTC.

The chain joins TRBV28 to TRBJ2-3; TRBD2 matches at 7 bases. The germline V gene has CDR1 MDHEN and CDR2 SYDVKM. Germline trimming cut 4 bases from V and 2 bases from J; bases unmatched to any gene: 6. The CDR3 is made up of 15 amino acids. For the CDR3, the DNA is TGTGCCAGCAGTTCTGGACTAGATACCACAGATACGCAGTATTTT. Translation gives CASSSGLDTTDTQYF.

The rearrangement uses TRBV2 and TRBJ1-5; D is ambiguous. CDR1 is SNHLY, CDR2 FYNNEI, per germline. CDR3 length equals 14 residues. Trimming cost V 4 bases and J 5 bases, with 12 bases left between them. CDR3: CASSARQDYQPQHF. In nucleotides, the CDR3 is TGTGCCAGCAGTGCTCGGCAGGATTATCAGCCCCAGCATTTT.

The chain combines TRBV10-1 with TRBJ2-7, with D uncertain. The CDR3 spans 14 residues. CDR1 is WNHNN, CDR2 SYGVQD, per germline (reference sequence). Deletions cut 0 bases from V and 3 bases from J, with 9 bases between. CDR3 coding DNA: TGCGCCAGCAGTGAGTCGATACAGATCTACGAGCAGTACTTC. Translated, it gives CASSESIQIYEQYF.

The CDR3 nucleotides read TGTGCCAGTAGTATAGTTGGACAGCGAGTCAACAATGAGCAGTTCTTC. It specifies CASSIVGQRVNNEQFF. This chain links TRBV19 with TRBJ2-1; D might be TRBD1 (6 bases). The CDR3 runs 16 residues. The germline gives CDR1 LNHDA, CDR2 SQIVND (reference sequence). Trimming removed 1 base from V and 5 bases from J, with 15 bases in between.

V and J are TRBV7-9 and TRBJ1-4; possible D gene TRBD1, 5 bases. The CDR3 totals 13 residues. V was cut by 3 bases and J by 8 bases, with 10 bases left in between. In germline, CDR1 is SEHNR, CDR2 FQNEAQ (reference sequence). CDR3 nucleotides: TGTGCCAGCAGCTTCGTAGGGGTAGAAAAACTGTTTTTT. As protein: CASSFVGVEKLFF.

The V gene is TRBV6-5, the J gene TRBJ2-7; 10 bases align to TRBD1. V was clipped by 3 bases and J by 3 bases; unmatched bases: 5. The CDR3 runs to 15 residues. Germline CDR1 is MNHEY and CDR2 is SVGAGI. CDR3 sequence: CASSYSRDRGYEQYF. The CDR3 coding sequence is TGTGCCAGCAGTTATTCCCGGGACAGGGGCTACGAGCAGTACTTC.

The rearrangement joins TRBV10-3 to TRBJ2-7; 7 bases fit TRBD1. V gave up 0 bases and J gave up 2 bases; unmatched junction bases: 13. CDR3 length equals 18 residues. CDR1 and CDR2 (germline): ENHRY, SYGVKD. CDR3 loop: CAISESTTPLTGTYEQYF. The DNA for the CDR3 is TGTGCCATCAGTGAGTCGACGACCCCGCTGACAGGGACCTACGAGCAGTACTTC.

The chain joins TRBV7-9 to TRBJ1-5; 10 bases agree with TRBD1. Germline loops: CDR1 SEHNR, CDR2 FQNEAQ (reference sequence). V dropped 3 bases and J dropped 6; count of bases not matched to a gene: 2. This CDR3 is built from 14 residues. The CDR3 sequence: CASSFGQGGQPQHF. CDR3 nucleotides: TGTGCCAGCAGCTTCGGACAGGGGGGTCAGCCCCAGCATTTT.

The genes are TRBV20-1 and TRBJ2-7; no firm D call. CDR3 length equals 11 residues. The germline gives CDR1 DFQATT, CDR2 SNEGSKA (reference sequence). Trimming took off 6 bases at V and 0 bases at J, with 6 bases between the two ends. The CDR3, as DNA: TGCAGTGCCGTTAGCTCCTACGAGCAGTACTTC. Translated, it gives CSAVSSYEQYF.

A remark on this clone: Other DNA sequences within the sample encode an identical CDR3. The rearrangement uses TRBV6-5 and TRBJ1-5; D remains unclear. This CDR3 has 14 amino acids. Trimming stripped 0 bases from V and 2 bases from J, with 5 bases between. Germline V gene data show CDR1 as MNHEY and CDR2 as SVGAGI. The CDR3 protein is CASSYSRGNQPQHF. The CDR3 DNA reads TGTGCCAGCAGTTACTCACGGGGCAATCAGCCCCAGCATTTT.

The chain combines TRBV11-2 with TRBJ1-6, with D possibly being TRBD1 (6 bases). Trimming removed 6 bases at V and 9 bases at J, with 12 bases between. Germline V CDR1 and CDR2: SGHAT, FQNNGV. CDR3 size: 13 residues. The CDR3 DNA reads as TGTGCCAGCAGTCCGGGGGGCCGTTCACCCCTCCACTTT. Amino acids: CASSPGGRSPLHF.

This clone occurred once. The rearrangement uses TRBV23-1 and TRBJ2-3; TRBD1 aligns across 9 bases. TRBV23-1 is given ORF status, its function remaining uncertain. V was clipped by 4 bases and J by 7 bases; unmatched bases: 6. This CDR3 is built from 14 residues. CDR3 DNA sequence: TGCGCCAGCAGTCTTAGACAGGGGGAGTATACGCAGTATTTT. Residues: CASSLRQGEYTQYF.

This chain uses TRBV27 with TRBJ1-1; unclear D gene. The length of the CDR3 is 13 residues. The V end was cut by 0 bases, the J end by 7 bases, with 9 bases between. CDR1 and CDR2 (germline): MNHEY, SMNVEV (reference sequence). Here the CDR3 reads CASSLSSSREAFF. Written as DNA, the CDR3 is TGTGCCAGCAGTTTATCTTCATCGCGTGAAGCTTTCTTT.

The V call is TRBV27, the J call TRBJ2-7; no clear D gene. The CDR3 has 16 amino acids. Germline CDR1 and CDR2: MNHEY and SMNVEV (reference sequence). V shed 2 bases and J shed 0 bases, with 14 bases lying between them. The CDR3 DNA sequence: TGTGCCAGCAGTTTAGGGCCAAGCTGGTCCTCCTACGAGCAGTACTTC. Translating it yields CASSLGPSWSSYEQYF.

The chain joins TRBV19 to TRBJ2-7; 10 bases agree with TRBD1. CDR3 length equals 14 residues. J gave up 2 bases and V 4 bases, and 2 bases lay outside the gene matches. The germline gives CDR1 LNHDA, CDR2 SQIVND (reference sequence). The CDR3 protein is CASSRDRGPYEQYF. DNA of the CDR3: TGTGCCAGTAGTAGGGACAGGGGTCCCTACGAGCAGTACTTC.

This chain joins TRBV6-1 and TRBJ1-1, with D unclear. Looked up from germline, CDR1 is MNHNS and CDR2 is SASEGT. V lost 5 bases, J lost 0 bases, and 13 bases lay in between. CDR3 length: 15 amino acids. This CDR3 is CASSQYSTVNTEAFF. CDR3 bases: TGTGCCAGCAGTCAATACTCAACGGTGAACACTGAAGCTTTCTTT.

V gene TRBV4-1 combines with J gene TRBJ1-4, with 7 nucleotides matching TRBD1. The CDR3 loop spans 14 amino acids. The germline gives CDR1 MGHRA, CDR2 YSYEKL. Losses at the gene ends were 4 bases for V and 7 bases for J; bases not matched to a gene: 6. In nucleotides, the CDR3 is TGCGCCAGCAGCCGTGACAGGGTGGGTGAAAAACTGTTTTTT. Protein sequence: CASSRDRVGEKLFF.